Each of the 5 T cell receptor beta chains below was sequenced from the same sample in a study of early T cells in non-severe SARS-CoV-2 infection. TCRdb re-called the 5' RACE reads through MiXCR, storing one row per CDR3 protein. The repertoire holds tens of thousands of distinct CDR3 sequences, 3.5% to 5.5% seen once, with approximately 5% in the top ten. Sample: whole blood, taken at baseline. All receptors come from an adult who was a healthcare worker with PCR-confirmed SARS-CoV-2 infection or an uninfected control (not recorded which).

In its sample, this clonotype was seen many times. The chain has TRBV28 and TRBJ1-2; D is ambiguous. This CDR3 region has 13 residues. Per germline, CDR1 MDHEN and CDR2 SYDVKM. The V gene lost 10 bases and the J gene lost 5 bases, with 17 bases spanning the gap. Here the CDR3 reads CANKNGLGYGYTF. DNA for the CDR3: TGTGCCAATAAAAATGGCCTTGGGTATGGCTACACCTTC.

In its sample, this clonotype was seen many times. The V and J genes are TRBV28 and TRBJ2-7; 8 bases map to TRBD2. Trimming took 3 bases from V and 9 from J; bases not matched to a gene: 4. Germline V lookup: CDR1 MDHEN, CDR2 SYDVKM. The CDR3 extends over 12 amino acids. In DNA, the CDR3 is TGTGCCAGCAGTTTCGGGAGGGAGAGGCAGTACTTC. This encodes CASSFGRERQYF. The full variable domain, completed using reference TRBV28 and TRBJ2-7, is DVKVTQSSRYLVKRTGEKVFLECVQDMDHENMFWYRQDPGLGLRLIYFSYDVKMKEKGDIPEGYSVSREKKERFSLILESASTNQTSMYLCASSFGRERQYFGPGTRLTVT.

Many counts were recorded for this clonotype. The CDR3 region is CSVGRTGGSLEQFF. The CDR3 DNA follows: TGCAGCGTGGGGAGGACAGGGGGCTCGCTTGAGCAGTTCTTC. The V gene is TRBV29-1, the J gene TRBJ2-1; 11 bases map to TRBD1. This CDR3 contains 14 residues. Trimming took 6 bases from V and 9 from J; bases not matched to a gene: 10. CDR1 SQVTM and CDR2 ANQGSEA come from the germline V gene.

Relative to its sample, this clonotype is medium-sized. The V gene is TRBV27, the J gene TRBJ1-3; D might be TRBD1 (5 bases). This CDR3 has 13 amino acids. Germline V gene lookup returns CDR1 MNHEY and CDR2 SMNVEV (reference sequence). Trimming pared 10 bases from V and 1 base from J, leaving 11 bases between. CDR3 sequence: CATRQGSGNTIYF. The DNA for the CDR3 is TGTGCCACCCGGCAGGGTTCTGGAAACACCATATATTTT.

At least ten counts were recorded for this clonotype. The V and J genes are TRBV5-1 and TRBJ2-7, with D possibly being TRBD1 or TRBD2 (5 bases each). This CDR3 spans 15 amino acids. V was pared by 1 base and J by 3 bases, with 14 bases between. Germline V lookup: CDR1 SGHRS, CDR2 YFSETQ. CDR3 amino acids: CASSLRSGRDYEQYF. DNA of the CDR3: TGCGCCAGCAGCTTGCGCTCGGGACGTGACTACGAGCAGTACTTC. Supplemented by reference TRBV5-1 and TRBJ2-7, the full variable domain reads KAGVTQTPRYLIKTRGQQVTLSCSPISGHRSVSWYQQTPGQGLQFLFEYFSETQRNKGNFPGRFSGRQFSNSRSEMNVSTLELGDSALYLCASSLRSGRDYEQYFGPGTRLTVT.